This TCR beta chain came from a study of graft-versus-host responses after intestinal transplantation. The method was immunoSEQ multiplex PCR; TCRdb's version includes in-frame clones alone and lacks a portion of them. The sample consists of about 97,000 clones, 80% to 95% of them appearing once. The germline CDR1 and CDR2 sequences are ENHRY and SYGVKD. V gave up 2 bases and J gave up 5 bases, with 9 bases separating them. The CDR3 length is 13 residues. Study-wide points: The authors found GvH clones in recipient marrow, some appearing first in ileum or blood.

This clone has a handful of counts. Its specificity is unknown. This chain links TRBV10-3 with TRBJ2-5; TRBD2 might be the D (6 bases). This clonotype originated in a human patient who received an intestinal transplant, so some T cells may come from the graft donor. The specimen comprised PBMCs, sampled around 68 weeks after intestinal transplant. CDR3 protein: CAISEGGGETQYF. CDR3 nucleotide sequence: TGTGCCATCAGTGAGGGAGGAGGGGAGACCCAGTACTTC.